The 27 T cell receptor beta chains below were found in one sample sequenced in a study of blood T cell repertoires in COVID-19. Some clones are missing from TCRdb's copy, which holds only in-frame ones; the method was immunoSEQ multiplex PCR. Among a few hundred thousand clones listed, 92% were seen once. The sample consisted of PBMCs or T cells enriched from blood (not recorded which). The receptors were gathered from a woman in her thirties who had recovered from COVID-19.

The rearrangement uses TRBV27 and TRBJ2-7; 9 bases agree with TRBD1. With 6 bases clipped from V and 3 bases from J, the junction kept 6 bases outside the gene matches. The CDR3 is 14 residues long. CDR1 MNHEY and CDR2 SMNVEV come from the germline V gene (reference sequence). Here the CDR3 reads CASSSQGAFYEQYF. CDR3 coding DNA: TGTGCCAGCAGCTCACAGGGGGCGTTCTACGAGCAGTACTTC.

This rearrangement joins TRBV19 to TRBJ2-6; perhaps TRBD1 as D (5 bases). Trimming removed 6 bases from V and 4 bases from J, with 19 bases in between. CDR1 is LNHDA and CDR2 is SQIVND in the germline V gene (reference sequence). The CDR3 has 17 residues. Here the CDR3 reads CASRPLAGISGANVLTF. As DNA, the CDR3 is TGTGCCAGTAGACCTCTGGCAGGGATATCCGGGGCCAACGTCCTGACTTTC.

The genes are TRBV5-1 and TRBJ2-5, with D perhaps TRBD1 (5 bases). Germline V CDR1 and CDR2: SGHRS, YFSETQ. The length of the CDR3 is 14 residues. The V gene lost 3 bases and the J gene lost 0 bases, with 9 bases spanning the gap. The chain's CDR3 is CASSWKGYQETQYF. DNA for the CDR3: TGCGCCAGCAGCTGGAAGGGGTACCAAGAGACCCAGTACTTC.

This sequence joins TRBV9 and TRBJ2-5; 9 positions match TRBD2. Per germline, CDR1 SGDLS and CDR2 YYNGEE. V shed 2 bases, J shed 4 bases, and the junction held 3 bases outside the gene matches. The CDR3 runs 14 residues. CDR3 in DNA: TGTGCCAGCAGCGTCACAGCGGGAGGAGAGACCCAGTACTTC. Translated, it gives CASSVTAGGETQYF.

V is TRBV6-2 or TRBV6-3 and J is TRBJ1-2, with D possibly matching TRBD1 (6 bases). CDR1 and CDR2 from the germline V gene are MNHEY and SVGEGT. V was cut by 0 bases and J by 2 bases, with 16 bases left in between. CDR3 length equals 17 residues. The CDR3 is CASSYSGQPAKNYGYTF. The DNA of the CDR3 is TGTGCCAGCAGTTACTCCGGACAGCCAGCCAAAAACTATGGCTACACCTTC.

The table lists this clone with a count of one. The genes are TRBV7-9 and TRBJ2-3; 10 bases map to TRBD2. The CDR3 is made up of 15 amino acids. Germline values: CDR1 SEHNR, CDR2 FQNEAQ (reference sequence). With V trimmed by 4 bases and J by 4 bases, 5 bases remained unmatched. In DNA, the CDR3 is TGTGCCAGCAGCTACCGACTAGCGGGCTCAGATACGCAGTATTTT. Translated: CASSYRLAGSDTQYF.

This chain links TRBV5-1 with TRBJ2-7; 8 bases match TRBD1. Germline V gives CDR1 SGHRS, CDR2 YFSETQ. V gave up 2 bases and J gave up 6 bases; unmatched junction bases: 7. CDR3 length: 14 amino acids. The CDR3 reads CASSFIGQGSEQYF. As DNA, the CDR3 is TGCGCCAGCAGCTTCATAGGACAGGGTAGCGAGCAGTACTTC.

The chain is built from TRBV5-1 and TRBJ2-5; 9 positions agree with TRBD2. The germline CDR1 and CDR2 sequences are SGHRS and YFSETQ. This CDR3 contains 15 residues. Trimming at V came to 7 bases and at J to 4 bases, leaving 11 bases not matched to a gene. CDR3 residues: CASGLAGIKTETQYF. The CDR3 bases are TGCGCCAGCGGTCTAGCGGGGATTAAAACAGAGACCCAGTACTTC.

This chain joins TRBV5-4 and TRBJ1-2; D is unclear. The CDR3 runs 13 residues. The V end was cut by 0 bases, the J end by 6 bases, with 9 bases between. Germline V gene data show CDR1 as SGHNT and CDR2 as YYREEE (reference sequence). The CDR3 region has the DNA TGTGCCAGCAGCTTGGCCAGCGGCGATGGCTACACCTTC. It is translated as CASSLASGDGYTF.

The V gene is TRBV11-3, the J gene TRBJ1-2; 8 nucleotides align to TRBD1. The J segment lost 4 bases and the V segment lost 5 bases, leaving 6 bases of the junction unmatched. This CDR3 is built from 14 residues. Germline CDR1 and CDR2: SGHNT and YENEEA. The CDR3 here is CASSLNGQGYGYTF. In DNA form, the CDR3 reads TGTGCCAGCAGCCTTAATGGACAGGGCTATGGCTACACCTTC.

The chain is built from TRBV5-6 and TRBJ2-5; maybe TRBD1 (5 bases). The CDR3 extends over 15 amino acids. Germline lookup yields CDR1 SGHDT and CDR2 YYEEEE. V shed 0 bases and J shed 2 bases, with 11 bases lying between them. As DNA, the CDR3 is TGTGCCAGCAGCTTGGTTCAGGGATCGCAAGAGACCCAGTACTTC. Translation: CASSLVQGSQETQYF.

The chain couples TRBV11-2 to TRBJ2-3, with D perhaps matching TRBD2 (7 bases). The ends were cut back, 2 bases at V and 2 bases at J, with 14 bases in the middle. Germline CDR1 and CDR2: SGHAT and FQNNGV. The CDR3 runs 16 residues. CDR3 nucleotides: TGTGCCAGCAGCTTAAGAGGGGGGGACCTCACAGATACGCAGTATTTT. Translation: CASSLRGGDLTDTQYF.

This rearrangement joins TRBV10-3 to TRBJ1-5, with D perhaps TRBD1 (5 bases). This CDR3 has 11 amino acids. The V gene's germline CDR1 is ENHRY and CDR2 SYGVKD. Trimming took off 10 bases at V and 11 bases at J, with 15 bases between the two ends. CDR3 amino acids: CASGQGEAQHF. The CDR3 nucleotides are TGTGCCAGCGGCCAAGGGGAAGCCCAGCATTTT.

V is TRBV19 and J is TRBJ1-4; 7 positions match TRBD1. CDR1 is LNHDA and CDR2 is SQIVND in the germline V gene (reference sequence). The CDR3 runs to 15 residues. J lost 7 bases, V lost 5 bases, and 10 bases had no gene match. CDR3 sequence: CASSGNRGSSEKLFF. As DNA, the CDR3 is TGTGCCAGTAGTGGAAACAGGGGATCTTCTGAAAAACTGTTTTTT.

This rearrangement joins TRBV7-2 to TRBJ1-2; the match to TRBD1 covers 8 bases. The CDR3 is 14 amino acids. CDR1 SGHTA and CDR2 FQGNSA come from the germline V gene. V lost 5 bases and J lost 8; bases outside the gene matches: 10. As DNA, the CDR3 is TGTGCCAGCAGCAACCGGCAGGGGGCGGGGGGCTACACCTTC. This encodes CASSNRQGAGGYTF.

The V call is TRBV19, the J call TRBJ1-2, with D hard to call. V was clipped by 4 bases and J by 1 base, with 7 bases between them. This CDR3 has 13 amino acids. Germline lookup yields CDR1 LNHDA and CDR2 SQIVND (reference sequence). The CDR3 loop reads CASSTALNYGYTF. The CDR3 DNA sequence: TGTGCCAGTAGTACCGCACTTAACTATGGCTACACCTTC.

This clone was counted a few times. The chain recombines TRBV7-6 with TRBJ2-1; 9 bases line up with TRBD1. The CDR3 consists of 14 residues. V lost 5 bases, J lost 6 bases, and 5 bases stayed unmatched. The germline CDR1 and CDR2 sequences are SGHVS and FNYEAQ. CDR3 region: CASSAPTGGNEQFF. CDR3 sequence (DNA): TGTGCCAGCAGCGCACCGACAGGGGGCAATGAGCAGTTCTTC.

This clone was observed many times. The rearrangement joins TRBV6-2 or TRBV6-3 to TRBJ2-7, with TRBD1 as a possible D gene (5 bases). The V gene's germline CDR1 is MNHEY and CDR2 SVGEGT. Trimming left V 3 bases short and J 0 bases short, with 6 bases between. The CDR3 contains 13 residues. For the CDR3, the DNA is TGTGCCAGCAGTTATACAGGCTCCTACGAGCAGTACTTC. The encoded protein is CASSYTGSYEQYF.

The chain employs TRBV12-3 or TRBV12-4 and TRBJ1-4; D is perhaps TRBD1 (5 bases). The V end lost 8 bases, the J end lost 10 bases, and 14 bases lay between the germline ends. The CDR3 length is 12 residues. The CDR3 DNA sequence: TGTGCCAGCCTAGTTGAAAGGGGAAAACTGTTTTTT. Translated, it gives CASLVERGKLFF.

At least ten counts were recorded for this clone. The chain links TRBV27 to TRBJ2-2; 13 bases map to TRBD2. Germline trimming cut 7 bases from V and 7 bases from J; bases unmatched to any gene: 9. Germline V CDR1 and CDR2: MNHEY, SMNVEV (reference sequence). The CDR3 is 16 amino acids. Here the CDR3 DNA reads TGTGCCAGCACCCCACTAGCGGGGGGGCGTATCGGGGAGCTGTTTTTT. This sequence encodes CASTPLAGGRIGELFF.

Of note for this clone: At one end, the junction sequence differs from germline, possibly due to a read error. The chain carries TRBV4-3 and TRBJ2-7, with 8 bases lining up with TRBD1. The CDR3 loop spans 14 amino acids. CDR1 and CDR2 (germline): LGHNA, YSLEER. CDR3 DNA sequence: TGCCCCAGCAGCCCACAGGGGGGATCCTACGAGCAGTACTTC. This sequence encodes CPSSPQGGSYEQYF.

The rearrangement links TRBV4-1 to TRBJ2-1, with 7 bases lining up with TRBD2. J gave up 1 base and V 3 bases, and 6 bases lay outside the gene matches. The length of the CDR3 is 16 residues. Germline values: CDR1 MGHRA, CDR2 YSYEKL. CDR3 nucleotide sequence: TGCGCCAGCAGCCAGGATCGGGGGGTGTCCTACAATGAGCAGTTCTTC. Translated: CASSQDRGVSYNEQFF.

The chain carries TRBV5-1 and TRBJ1-1; D is undetermined. From germline, CDR1 is SGHRS and CDR2 YFSETQ. Trimming took 2 bases from V and 5 from J, leaving 7 bases between them. The CDR3 is made up of 12 amino acids. CDR3 loop: CASSLPRTEAFF. CDR3 DNA: TGCGCCAGCAGCTTACCGCGGACTGAAGCTTTCTTT. The entire variable domain, with the rest obtained from reference TRBV5-1 and TRBJ1-1, is as follows: KAGVTQTPRYLIKTRGQQVTLSCSPISGHRSVSWYQQTPGQGLQFLFEYFSETQRNKGNFPGRFSGRQFSNSRSEMNVSTLELGDSALYLCASSLPRTEAFFGQGTRLTVV.

This clone has more than one count but fewer than ten. The V and J genes are TRBV12-3 or TRBV12-4 and TRBJ1-2; D possibly corresponds to TRBD1 (6 bases). The CDR3 contains 13 residues. Deletions cut 0 bases from V and 7 bases from J, with 9 bases between. The CDR3: CASSLARQAGYTF. The CDR3 DNA reads TGTGCCAGCAGTTTAGCCCGACAGGCTGGCTACACCTTC.

The genes are TRBV29-1 and TRBJ2-3; 11 bases line up with TRBD1. V trimming: 6 bases; J trimming: 5 bases; junction bases outside the gene matches: 7. Germline V lookup: CDR1 SQVTM, CDR2 ANQGSEA. The CDR3 has 14 amino acids. This chain's CDR3 is CSVDGQGAGDTQYF. CDR3 bases: TGCAGCGTAGACGGACAGGGGGCAGGAGATACGCAGTATTTT.

This clone was observed a single time. CDR3 in amino acids: CASSLGEGAGGYTF. CDR3 sequence (DNA): TGTGCCAGCAGCTTAGGAGAGGGGGCGGGTGGCTACACCTTC. The V call is TRBV7-2, the J call TRBJ1-2; 7 bases align to TRBD1. This CDR3 is 14 amino acids long. J gave up 7 bases and V 1 base, and 6 bases lay outside the gene matches. Germline CDR1 reads SGHTA; CDR2 reads FQGNSA.

The rearrangement joins TRBV12-3 or TRBV12-4 to TRBJ1-6, with D perhaps matching TRBD1 (6 bases). The CDR3 sequence is 12 residues long. V shed 7 bases and J shed 6 bases, with 7 bases lying between them. As DNA, the CDR3 is TGTGCCAGCACGGACAGTAATTCACCCCTCCACTTT. Amino acid sequence: CASTDSNSPLHF.